Included here is one T cell receptor beta chain sequence, with context. The record originates from a study of blood T cell repertoires in COVID-19. Study background: Acute and convalescent COVID-19 samples came from the United States, Italy and Spain. Nucleic acid was either cDNA or gDNA, and it came from T cells, B-cell-depleted T cells, or PBMCs.

Using immunoSEQ multiplex PCR, the repertoire was profiled, and TCRdb retains in-frame clones only, with some absent. The sample consists of roughly 360,000 clones, over 75% of them appearing once. Individuals aged roughly 18 to 95 years were recruited from about two dozen US areas. Participant-reported clinical history was the basis for cohort assignment. Sequencing input: PBMCs or T cells enriched from blood (not recorded which). This clonotype originated in a woman in her 30s with acute COVID-19.

The CDR3 spells CSVEVQTGKDNEQFF. The CDR3 nucleotides read TGCAGCGTTGAAGTTCAGACAGGGAAGGACAATGAGCAGTTCTTC. The chain has TRBV29-1 and TRBJ2-1, with 7 bases that match TRBD1. Germline values: CDR1 SQVTM, CDR2 ANQGSEA. The CDR3 contains 15 residues. With 1 base clipped from V and 5 bases from J, the junction kept 8 bases outside the gene matches.